The 5 T cell receptor beta chains reported below all come from one sample, sequenced in a study of T cell responses to AZD1222 COVID-19 vaccine. Only in-frame clones appear in the TCRdb table, and some are missing; sequencing was by immunoSEQ multiplex PCR. The repertoire holds about 94,000 clones, with 85% to 90% as singletons. This specimen was peripheral blood, taken on day 0 of AZD1222 vaccination. Source of these receptors: an adult in good health.

The rearrangement links TRBV6-5 to TRBJ2-7; 9 nucleotides match TRBD1. The V gene end was trimmed by 7 bases and the J gene end by 3 bases; junction bases not matched to a gene: 7. The V gene's germline CDR1 is MNHEY and CDR2 SVGAGI. The CDR3 is made up of 14 amino acids. The CDR3 region has the DNA TGTGCCAGCATCAAGGGGGACAGGGACTACGAGCAGTACTTC. It is translated as CASIKGDRDYEQYF.

The chain links TRBV7-6 to TRBJ2-3; 9 nucleotides agree with TRBD2. CDR1 is SGHVS, CDR2 FNYEAQ, per germline. The CDR3 extends over 15 amino acids. Trimming at V came to 5 bases and at J to 7 bases, leaving 10 bases not matched to a gene. CDR3 nucleotides: TGTGCCAGCAGCCCACTGGGGCGGGGGGGTAATACGCAGTATTTT. Its translation is CASSPLGRGGNTQYF.

This clone was recorded only once. V gene TRBV7-9 combines with J gene TRBJ2-5; 7 bases are a match to TRBD1. The CDR3 contains 16 residues. Germline CDR1 is SEHNR and CDR2 is FQNEAQ (reference sequence). The J segment lost 5 bases and the V segment lost 5 bases, leaving 14 bases of the junction unmatched. As DNA, the CDR3 is TGTGCCAGCAGCCGCGCCGGGACAGACCCCTCCGAGACCCAGTACTTC. Its translation is CASSRAGTDPSETQYF.

This clone has only one observation. This rearrangement joins TRBV7-2 to TRBJ1-2, with D unclear. This CDR3 spans 13 amino acids. The V and J ends lost 5 bases and 4 bases respectively, with 11 bases between them. Germline V lookup: CDR1 SGHTA, CDR2 FQGNSA. The CDR3 sequence is CASSPTESYGYTF. The DNA of the CDR3 is TGTGCCAGCAGCCCGACGGAAAGCTATGGCTACACCTTC.

In this sample, this clone turned up a few times. This chain joins TRBV6-5 and TRBJ2-7; D might be TRBD1 (5 bases). Germline loops: CDR1 MNHEY, CDR2 SVGAGI. The CDR3 runs 15 residues. The V end lost 0 bases, the J end lost 3 bases, and 12 bases lay between the germline ends. The CDR3: CASSYSVQGHYEQYF. For the CDR3, the DNA is TGTGCCAGCAGTTACTCGGTCCAGGGCCACTACGAGCAGTACTTC.